The T cell receptor (beta chain) described here comes from a study of response to subunit inactivated influenza vaccine. Study-level findings and limits: Authors suggested each seasonal flu vaccination may recruit only limited numbers of new T cells.

The CDR3 extends over 14 amino acids. Trimming cost V 2 bases and J 5 bases, with 10 bases left between them. Per the germline V gene, CDR1 is ENHRY and CDR2 is SYGVKD. TCRdb recomputed calls from the RT-PCR reads with MiXCR, one row per CDR3 protein. In the table there are 500,000 or so distinct CDR3 sequences, approximately 15% of which are singletons. This clonotype was seen repeatedly, ten times or more. Its antigen is unknown. This sequence originates from a man between 50 and 75 years old who received an inactivated influenza vaccine. This chain joins TRBV10-3 and TRBJ2-1, with D perhaps TRBD1 or TRBD2 (5 bases each). Specimen: CD4+ T cells sorted from PBMCs, collected about 24 months after vaccination. The CDR3 region is CAISEPGTNNEQFF. In nucleotides, the CDR3 is TGTGCCATCAGTGAGCCCGGGACCAACAATGAGCAGTTCTTC.